The rows below give T cell receptor beta chains drawn from one sample of a study of blood T cell repertoires in COVID-19. Sequenced by immunoSEQ multiplex PCR; TCRdb stores in-frame clones only, minus some. The sample shows some 76,000 clones, 65% to 85% of them seen only once. What was sequenced was peripheral blood. The receptor set was obtained from a man aged 45-65 years with COVID-19, enrolled during active disease. CDR3s include the opening cysteine and the closing phenylalanine or tryptophan. D genes are given only for firm matches. A clone size is listed for some rows: how often the clone was seen (once, few, many), or a class if it is expanded.

abundance	v_gene	d_gene	j_gene	CDR3nt	CDR3aa
few	TRBV24-1	.	TRBJ2-1	TGTGCCACCAGTGACCCTGGGCAGGGGACGTTTCGCTACAATGAGCAGTTCTTC	CATSDPGQGTFRYNEQFF
.	TRBV25-1	TRBD2	TRBJ2-7	TGTGCCAGCAGTTCCCTTAGCGGGAGGATCTACGAGCAGTACTTC	CASSSLSGRIYEQYF
.	TRBV2	.	TRBJ2-7	TGTGCCAGCGGGGAGTACGAGCAGTACTTC	CASGEYEQYF
few	TRBV9	.	TRBJ2-2	TGTGCCAGCAGCGTCCTCGGGAGTAGCGCCGGGGAGCTGTTTTTT	CASSVLGSSAGELFF
once	TRBV18	.	TRBJ2-7	TGTGCCAGCTCACCTCGCGAGTACGCCTACGAGCAGTACTTC	CASSPREYAYEQYF
.	TRBV15	TRBD1	TRBJ2-7	TGTGCCACCAGCAGAGAATACGGGACAGGGCGCGAGCAGTACTTC	CATSREYGTGREQYF
.	TRBV7-3	.	TRBJ2-1	TGTGCCAGCAGCTTAAGTTCCGCCGACACGGCTACAGACGGTGAGCAGTTCTTC	CASSLSSADTATDGEQFF
.	TRBV10-3	TRBD2	TRBJ2-5	TGTGCCGTGCTAGGGGCGGGGGGGACCCAGTACTTC	CAVLGAGGTQYF
.	TRBV6-1	.	TRBJ2-7	TGTGCCAGCAGTGAATCCGTTAACGGCGAGCAGTACTTC	CASSESVNGEQYF
.	TRBV10-2	TRBD1	TRBJ2-1	TGCGCCAGCAGTGAGGGGGGACAGGGGGGGAGCAATGAGCAGTTCTTC	CASSEGGQGGSNEQFF
few	TRBV5-6	.	TRBJ1-3	TGTGCCACCTACCCCCACTCTGGAAACACCATATATTTT	CATYPHSGNTIYF
.	TRBV7-2	.	TRBJ1-5	TGTGCCAGCAGCTTACGGAGGGGTGGGGGTCAGCCCCAGCATTTT	CASSLRRGGGQPQHF
.	TRBV28	TRBD1	TRBJ1-2	TGTGCCAGCAGTTCCCCGGGACAGGGGTCGAGGTATGGCTACACCTTC	CASSSPGQGSRYGYTF
.	TRBV28	.	TRBJ1-5	TGTGCCAGCAGTTTATCCGGGGGTACTAATCAGCCCCAGCATTTT	CASSLSGGTNQPQHF
.	TRBV14	.	TRBJ2-1	TGTGCCAGTAGTCCGGGACTCACCAATGAGCAGTTCTTC	CASSPGLTNEQFF
.	TRBV6-5	TRBD2	TRBJ2-5	TGTGCCAGCATTCGACTAGCGGGAGGTGTGGAGACCCAGTACTTC	CASIRLAGGVETQYF
.	TRBV20-1	TRBD1	TRBJ2-7	TGCAGTGCTAGTTACTGGACAGGAGCCCTTTCCTACGAGCAGTACTTC	CSASYWTGALSYEQYF